Listed below are T cell receptor beta chains from one sample, sequenced in a study of OX40 agonist ivuxolimab in advanced cancers. Clones were read by immunoSEQ multiplex PCR, and TCRdb kept only the in-frame ones, dropping some. Here the sample spans 50,000 to 65,000 clones, 80% to 90% being singletons. The specimen comprised CD4+ or CD8+ T cells sorted from blood, sampled in a trial of the OX40 agonist ivuxolimab. The receptor source for this set is an adult with an advanced solid tumor such as melanoma, head and neck, liver or kidney cancer. The CDR3 runs from the conserved cysteine through the conserved F or W. Fields, in order: D gene, CDR3 length, J gene, V gene, clone size, CDR3 protein, CDR3 DNA. D genes are given only for firm matches. Only part of the rows carry a size: once, few, many, or a class if the clone is expanded.

.	14	TRBJ1-1	TRBV7-8	.	CASSASGLNTEAFF	TGTGCCAGCAGCGCTAGCGGACTGAACACTGAAGCTTTCTTT
.	17	TRBJ2-3	TRBV19	.	CASSPLDSGDYTDTQYF	TGTGCCAGTAGCCCTCTCGATAGCGGAGATTACACAGATACGCAGTATTTT
TRBD2	13	TRBJ2-1	TRBV27	once	CASSFASGRSKFF	TGTGCCAGCAGTTTCGCTAGCGGGAGGAGTAAGTTCTTC
.	13	TRBJ1-4	TRBV30	.	CAWSVSGGGQLFF	TGTGCCTGGAGTGTCAGTGGAGGGGGACAACTGTTTTTT
.	13	TRBJ2-2	TRBV10-1	.	CASMGAPTGELFF	TGCGCCAGCATGGGAGCGCCCACCGGGGAGCTGTTTTTT
.	13	TRBJ2-3	TRBV29-1	.	CSVAGQSTDTQYF	TGCAGCGTTGCCGGACAAAGCACAGATACGCAGTATTTT
TRBD1	14	TRBJ1-4	TRBV27	.	CASTGTGANEKLFF	TGTGCCAGCACCGGGACAGGAGCCAATGAAAAACTGTTTTTT
TRBD1	16	TRBJ2-7	TRBV14	.	CASSRTGTGVVYEQYF	TGTGCCAGCAGTCGCACCGGGACAGGGGTAGTCTACGAGCAGTACTTC
.	10	TRBJ1-1	TRBV20-1	.	CSARWTEAFF	TGCAGTGCTAGATGGACTGAAGCTTTCTTT
.	15	TRBJ1-2	TRBV28	once	CASSSRGLPNYGYTF	TGTGCTAGCAGTTCGCGCGGACTTCCTAACTATGGCTACACCTTC
.	12	TRBJ1-1	TRBV7-9	.	CASSLSSTEAFF	TGTGCCAGCAGCTTAAGCAGCACTGAAGCTTTCTTT
TRBD2	14	TRBJ2-7	TRBV28	.	CASSPGERESEQYF	TGTGCCAGCAGTCCCGGCGAGCGGGAGAGCGAGCAGTACTTC
TRBD1	14	TRBJ1-1	TRBV15	many	CATSTRQGRTEAFF	TGTGCCACCAGCACCCGACAGGGCCGCACTGAAGCTTTCTTT
.	15	TRBJ1-5	TRBV15	.	CATSRDLGIGQPQHF	TGTGCCACCAGCAGAGATCTGGGGATCGGTCAGCCCCAGCATTTT
.	17	TRBJ2-1	TRBV19	.	CASSPREAAYFYNEQFF	TGTGCCAGTAGTCCCCGAGAAGCGGCCTACTTCTACAATGAGCAGTTCTTC
.	14	TRBJ2-3	TRBV5-1	.	CASSWDRSTDTQYF	TGCGCCAGCAGCTGGGACCGTAGCACAGATACGCAGTATTTT
.	14	TRBJ2-7	TRBV9	.	CASSAGQGPYEQYF	TGTGCCAGCAGTGCGGGACAAGGACCCTACGAGCAGTACTTC
.	12	TRBJ2-1	TRBV11-2	.	CASSLKLNEQFF	TGTGCCAGCAGCTTAAAGCTCAATGAGCAGTTCTTC
.	11	TRBJ1-1	TRBV29-1	.	CSSRLGTEAFF	TGCAGCTCACGCCTGGGGACTGAAGCTTTCTTT
.	14	TRBJ2-7	TRBV4-1	medium-sized	CASSQAQSSYEQYF	TGCGCCAGCAGCCAAGCGCAGAGCTCCTACGAGCAGTACTTC
.	12	TRBJ2-7	TRBV5-1	.	CASSLTGREQYF	TGCGCCAGCAGCTTGACAGGGCGGGAGCAGTACTTC
TRBD2	16	TRBJ2-3	TRBV27	once	CASSLSQRGSTDTQYF	TGTGCCAGCAGTTTATCCCAGCGGGGTAGCACAGATACGCAGTATTTT